The rows below give T cell receptor beta chains drawn from one sample of a study of regulatory T cells in long-lasting Graves disease. TCRdb re-derived calls from the multiplex PCR reads in MiXCR, one entry per CDR3 protein. Here the sample spans some 430,000 distinct CDR3 sequences, 20% to 25% being singletons. The sample in question was peripheral blood mononuclear cells (PBMCs), obtained when the disease was refractory, from a patient treated with antithyroid drugs. These receptors originate from a female donor with Graves disease. Each CDR3 is given with its conserved first and last residue. The D gene is left open where the match is weak. Where a row states a size, it is once, few, many or the class of an expanded clone; other rows omit it.

.	TRBV6-2/TRBV6-3	TRBJ1-2	.	CASRSRGVGYGYTF	TGTGCCAGCAGATCCCGGGGAGTCGGCTATGGCTACACCTTC
.	TRBV27	TRBJ2-5	TRBD2	CASSSSPGVAGPQETQYF	TGTGCCAGCAGTTCTTCCCCCGGGGTAGCGGGCCCCCAAGAGACCCAGTACTTC
.	TRBV7-2	TRBJ2-7	TRBD2	CASSPRVAGTYEQYF	TGTGCCAGCAGCCCTCGGGTAGCGGGAACCTACGAGCAGTACTTC
many	TRBV6-1	TRBJ2-5	TRBD2	CATSASGGQQETQYF	TGTGCCACCTCCGCTAGCGGGGGACAGCAAGAGACCCAGTACTTC
many	TRBV15	TRBJ2-7	TRBD1	CATSRSGQGAGEQYF	TGTGCCACCAGCCGCTCGGGACAGGGGGCAGGCGAGCAGTACTTC
few	TRBV6-1	TRBJ2-7	.	CASSMRSNEQYF	TGTGCCAGTAGTATGAGAAGCAACGAGCAGTACTTC
few	TRBV5-5	TRBJ2-4	.	CASSFEGTKNIQYF	TGTGCCAGCAGCTTCGAGGGGACCAAAAACATTCAGTACTTC
many	TRBV28	TRBJ2-2	TRBD1	CASSSGQGAVGELFF	TGTGCCAGCAGTTCGGGACAGGGGGCGGTCGGGGAGCTGTTTTTT
many	TRBV7-2	TRBJ1-6	.	CASSLQGDNSPLHF	TGTGCCAGCAGCTTACAAGGGGATAATTCACCCCTCCACTTT
few	TRBV6-1	TRBJ1-5	.	CATHSLGGKRNQPQHF	TGTGCCACTCATTCGCTAGGGGGAAAGCGCAATCAGCCCCAGCATTTT
.	TRBV5-1	TRBJ2-5	.	CASSLQWAEETQYF	TGCGCCAGCAGCTTGCAATGGGCCGAAGAGACCCAGTACTTC
once	TRBV19	TRBJ1-5	TRBD1	CASTRDRGANQPQHF	TGTGCCAGTACTCGGGACAGGGGTGCGAATCAGCCCCAGCATTTT
few	TRBV19	TRBJ1-2	.	CATTQNGDYYGYTF	TGTGCCACCACCCAAAACGGGGACTACTATGGCTACACCTTC
few	TRBV27	TRBJ1-2	.	CASSWGGPGWGYTF	TGTGCCAGCAGTTGGGGGGGTCCCGGCTGGGGCTACACCTTC
few	TRBV19	TRBJ1-5	.	CASAKVETTNQPQHF	TGTGCCAGCGCTAAAGTGGAGACAACTAATCAGCCCCAGCATTTT
.	TRBV19	TRBJ1-2	.	CASSIGGSYYGYTF	TGTGCCAGTAGTATCGGGGGCTCTTACTATGGCTACACCTTC
.	TRBV19	TRBJ2-1	TRBD1	CASSPGTGGGGTYNEQFF	TGTGCCAGTAGTCCCGGGACAGGGGGCGGAGGGACCTACAATGAGCAGTTCTTC
.	TRBV20-1	TRBJ1-5	.	CSALGGVERNQPQHF	TGCAGTGCTCTCGGGGGGGTTGAACGCAATCAGCCCCAGCATTTT
many	TRBV12-3/TRBV12-4	TRBJ1-6	.	CASTRQDLYNSPLHF	TGTGCCAGCACCCGACAGGACCTCTATAATTCACCCCTCCACTTT
.	TRBV5-5	TRBJ2-7	.	CASSPTSLGMDEQYF	TGTGCCAGCAGTCCGACATCACTCGGAATGGACGAGCAGTACTTC
.	TRBV7-9	TRBJ1-6	.	CASSPVGNSPLHF	TGTGCCAGCAGCCCTGTCGGAAATTCACCCCTCCACTTT
.	TRBV10-3	TRBJ2-7	.	CAISEISGVSYEQYF	TGTGCCATCAGTGAGATATCAGGGGTCTCCTACGAGCAGTACTTC
.	TRBV20-1	TRBJ1-5	.	CSAADRPNQPQHF	TGCAGTGCCGCCGACAGACCAAATCAGCCCCAGCATTTT
.	TRBV5-6	TRBJ2-5	.	CASSLFEGGVPQETQYF	TGTGCCAGCAGCTTATTCGAGGGGGGGGTGCCCCAAGAGACCCAGTACTTC
.	TRBV6-1	TRBJ2-2	TRBD2	CASSRQATGLAGGELFF	TGTGCCAGCAGTCGGCAGGCAACGGGACTAGCGGGCGGGGAGCTGTTTTTT
many	TRBV28	TRBJ1-5	.	CASSLAEHNQPQHF	TGTGCCAGCAGTCTGGCAGAGCACAATCAGCCCCAGCATTTT
many	TRBV28	TRBJ1-1	TRBD1	CASSSGQGAFTEAFF	TGTGCCAGCAGTAGCGGACAGGGGGCATTTACTGAAGCTTTCTTT
many	TRBV2	TRBJ1-2	.	CASNPGPWGGGYTF	TGTGCCAGCAACCCCGGGCCCTGGGGAGGGGGCTACACCTTC
many	TRBV28	TRBJ1-4	TRBD1	CASTARQGNEKLFF	TGTGCCAGCACCGCAAGACAGGGGAATGAAAAACTGTTTTTT
.	TRBV20-1	TRBJ2-3	TRBD2	CSARGNSGGLGTDTQYF	TGCAGTGCTAGGGGCAATAGCGGGGGGCTTGGCACAGATACGCAGTATTTT
few	TRBV9	TRBJ2-2	TRBD2	CASTGLDSPTGVGELFF	TGTGCCAGCACCGGACTAGACTCCCCCACCGGAGTCGGGGAGCTGTTTTTT
few	TRBV7-9	TRBJ2-5	TRBD1	CASSPPTGMRETQYF	TGTGCCAGCAGCCCCCCGACAGGGATGAGAGAGACCCAGTACTTC
many	TRBV20-1	TRBJ1-2	TRBD1	CSANHRGDYGYTF	TGCAGTGCCAATCACAGGGGAGATTATGGCTACACCTTC
.	TRBV15	TRBJ1-5	TRBD1	CATSRGQGPQPQHF	TGTGCCACCAGCAGAGGACAGGGGCCTCAGCCCCAGCATTTT
many	TRBV6-5	TRBJ2-5	TRBD2	CASSYSLAGGGETQYF	TGTGCCAGCAGTTACTCGCTAGCGGGGGGCGGGGAGACCCAGTACTTC
.	TRBV28	TRBJ1-5	.	CASSLRSTGNQPQHF	TGTGCCAGCAGTTTAAGGTCGACAGGCAATCAGCCCCAGCATTTT
.	TRBV12-3/TRBV12-4	TRBJ1-2	TRBD1	CASSFRDRGGYTF	TGTGCCAGCAGTTTCCGGGACAGGGGCGGCTACACCTTC
few	TRBV5-1	TRBJ2-7	.	CASSWRDITYEQYF	TGCGCCAGCAGTTGGCGGGACATCACCTACGAGCAGTACTTC
few	TRBV28	TRBJ1-1	.	CASSWGGGRAFF	TGTGCCAGCAGTTGGGGGGGGGGGCGGGCTTTCTTT
few	TRBV28	TRBJ1-5	TRBD1	CASSLDRDDQPQHF	TGTGCCAGCAGCTTGGACAGGGACGATCAGCCCCAGCATTTT
many	TRBV12-3/TRBV12-4	TRBJ1-2	.	CASSLGTGTNYGYTF	TGTGCCAGCAGTTTAGGTACAGGGACGAACTATGGCTACACCTTC
few	TRBV5-1	TRBJ2-2	TRBD2	CASSLELAGSWGTGELFF	TGCGCCAGCAGCTTGGAACTAGCGGGAAGTTGGGGCACCGGGGAGCTGTTTTTT
.	TRBV27	TRBJ1-1	.	CASSLTQGGTEAFF	TGTGCCAGCAGTTTAACCCAGGGTGGCACTGAAGCTTTCTTT
.	TRBV6-9	TRBJ2-2	TRBD2	CAIAGKNTGELFF	TGTGCCATAGCGGGAAAGAACACCGGGGAGCTGTTTTTT
.	TRBV27	TRBJ2-2	TRBD1	CASSMDRVMAGELFF	TGTGCCAGCAGCATGGACAGGGTGATGGCCGGGGAGCTGTTTTTT
.	TRBV7-2	TRBJ2-2	TRBD1	CASSLIGQGIRGTGELFF	TGTGCCAGCAGCTTGATAGGACAGGGGATTCGTGGCACCGGGGAGCTGTTTTTT
once	TRBV2	TRBJ2-3	TRBD1	CASTRDRGTDTQYF	TGTGCCAGCACCAGGGACAGGGGAACAGATACGCAGTATTTT